A selection of T cell receptor beta chains follows, all from one sample in a study of T cell responses to AZD1222 COVID-19 vaccine. Clones were read by immunoSEQ multiplex PCR, and TCRdb kept only the in-frame ones, dropping some. The top ten clones hold around 3.6% of a sample with fewer than 200,000 clones, 90% to 95% of them seen once. Source: peripheral blood, taken 28 days after the second dose of the MenACWY control vaccine. Receptors originate from an adult who received the MenACWY meningococcal vaccine as a control. CDR3s include the opening cysteine and the closing phenylalanine or tryptophan. Fields, in order: clone size, D gene, J gene, V gene, CDR3 protein, CDR3 DNA. The D gene is left open where the match is weak. Some rows have no size entry. The others give once, few or many, or a class for an expanded clone.

few TRBD2 TRBJ2-4 TRBV4-1 CASSLAGVSKNIQYF TGCGCCAGCAGCCTAGCGGGAGTGTCCAAAAACATTCAGTACTTC
. TRBD2 TRBJ2-5 TRBV4-1 CASSQDRLAGGPRETQYF TGCGCCAGCAGCCAAGATCGGCTAGCGGGAGGGCCGCGAGAGACCCAGTACTTC
. TRBD2 TRBJ2-4 TRBV6-1 CASSDMTSGRGDIQYF TGTGCCAGCAGTGACATGACTAGCGGGAGAGGAGACATTCAGTACTTC
. . TRBJ1-6 TRBV5-5 CASSFKDEGSPLHF TGTGCCAGCAGCTTCAAAGACGAGGGATCACCCCTCCACTTT
. . TRBJ2-2 TRBV6-5 CASSYPGQGGSGELFF TGTGCCAGCAGTTACCCCGGGCAGGGGGGGTCCGGGGAGCTGTTTTTT
. . TRBJ2-1 TRBV10-2 CASTLDYYNEQFF TGCGCCAGCACCCTGGACTATTACAATGAGCAGTTCTTC
. . TRBJ2-1 TRBV5-1 CASSPDYNEQFF TGCGCCAGCAGCCCCGATTACAATGAGCAGTTCTTC
. . TRBJ1-1 TRBV5-1 CASSPGWSGKSEVRTEAFF TGCGCCAGCAGCCCTGGTTGGTCAGGGAAGAGTGAGGTGAGGACTGAAGCTTTCTTT
. . TRBJ1-5 TRBV6-6 CASSATGRGQPQHF TGTGCCAGCAGCGCGACAGGTAGGGGGCAGCCCCAGCATTTT
. TRBD1 TRBJ1-2 TRBV19 CASRGERDRGSYGYTF TGTGCCAGTAGAGGAGAACGGGACAGGGGTTCCTATGGCTACACCTTC
. . TRBJ1-2 TRBV3-1/TRBV3-2 CASSQVIGYGYTF TGTGCCAGCAGCCAAGTGATAGGCTATGGCTACACCTTC
. TRBD1 TRBJ1-2 TRBV5-6 CASSDRAYGYTF TGTGCCAGCTCGGACAGGGCTTATGGCTACACCTTC
. . TRBJ1-1 TRBV20-1 CSAFTYTEAFF TGCAGTGCTTTCACCTACACTGAAGCTTTCTTT
once . TRBJ2-3 TRBV28 CASTEIGDTQYF TGTGCCAGCACCGAGATTGGAGATACGCAGTATTTT
once TRBD2 TRBJ2-3 TRBV13 CASGTSGTDTQYF TGTGCCAGCGGGACTAGCGGCACAGATACGCAGTATTTT
few TRBD2 TRBJ2-7 TRBV11-3 CASSRIAGFYEQYF TGTGCCAGCAGCCGAATAGCGGGATTCTACGAGCAGTACTTC
once . TRBJ1-5 TRBV19 CASSMQNQPQHF TGTGCCAGTAGTATGCAAAATCAGCCCCAGCATTTT
. . TRBJ1-5 TRBV30 CAWSVSGRAGQPQHF TGTGCCTGGAGTGTATCGGGCAGGGCAGGGCAGCCCCAGCATTTT
. . TRBJ1-5 TRBV6-5 CASRINSNQPQHF TGTGCCAGCAGGATTAATAGCAATCAGCCCCAGCATTTT
. . TRBJ1-5 TRBV18 CASSPRNSNQPQHF TGTGCCAGCTCACCACGGAATAGCAATCAGCCCCAGCATTTT
. . TRBJ1-2 TRBV7-9 CASSPPVGGYTF TGTGCCAGCAGCCCCCCGGTGGGTGGCTACACCTTC
. . TRBJ1-1 TRBV25-1 CASSEWGGSTEAFF TGTGCCAGCAGTGAATGGGGGGGATCCACTGAAGCTTTCTTT
. TRBD2 TRBJ2-1 TRBV27 CASTFSSGRAYYNEQFF TGTGCCAGCACCTTCTCTAGCGGGAGGGCCTACTACAATGAGCAGTTCTTC
. . TRBJ2-6 TRBV29-1 CSVSSSGANVLTF TGCAGCGTTAGTAGCTCTGGGGCCAACGTCCTGACTTTC
. . TRBJ2-2 TRBV5-5 CASSPRGQTGRRELFF TGTGCCAGCAGCCCCCGAGGGCAGACAGGGAGGAGGGAGCTGTTTTTT
. . TRBJ2-6 TRBV6-1 CASSEGGSGANVLTF TGTGCCAGCAGTGAAGGGGGGTCTGGGGCCAACGTCCTGACTTTC
. . TRBJ2-7 TRBV10-3 CAISDGRSSYEQYF TGTGCCATCAGTGACGGTCGGAGCTCCTACGAGCAGTACTTC
. . TRBJ2-7 TRBV18 CASSTGAGSYEQYF TGTGCCAGCTCCACGGGGGCGGGATCTTACGAGCAGTACTTC
. . TRBJ1-1 TRBV19 CASSIGGTLGNTEAFF TGTGCCAGTAGTATTGGTGGGACCCTCGGAAATACTGAAGCTTTCTTT
. . TRBJ1-4 TRBV4-1 CASSPLGATNEKLFF TGCGCCAGCAGCCCACTAGGGGCAACTAATGAAAAACTGTTTTTT
. TRBD2 TRBJ2-2 TRBV29-1 CSVGAGGTTGELFF TGCAGCGTTGGAGCGGGAGGGACCACCGGGGAGCTGTTTTTT
. . TRBJ1-2 TRBV24-1 CATSDPGRERGYTF TGTGCCACCAGTGACCCGGGACGTGAGAGGGGCTACACCTTC
. TRBD2 TRBJ2-1 TRBV6-5 CASSYSGGRSNEQFF TGTGCCAGCAGTTACTCCGGCGGGAGGAGCAATGAGCAGTTCTTC
. . TRBJ2-1 TRBV24-1 CATSDPGTNYNEQFF TGTGCCACCAGTGATCCCGGGACAAACTACAATGAGCAGTTCTTC
. TRBD2 TRBJ2-3 TRBV27 CASSLVAGGGTDTQYF TGTGCCAGCAGTTTAGTGGCGGGAGGGGGCACAGATACGCAGTATTTT
. TRBD1 TRBJ1-1 TRBV19 CAILTGPSEAFF TGTGCCATTTTGACAGGGCCTTCTGAAGCTTTCTTT
. . TRBJ1-3 TRBV2 CASRATGNTIYF TGTGCCAGCAGGGCGACTGGAAACACCATATATTTT
. . TRBJ1-6 TRBV24-1 CATSDSLLNSPLHF TGTGCCACCAGTGATTCCCTACTGAATTCACCCCTCCACTTT
. TRBD2 TRBJ2-1 TRBV27 CASSLTPGLASYNEQFF TGTGCCAGCAGCCTCACACCGGGACTAGCCTCCTACAATGAGCAGTTCTTC
. . TRBJ1-1 TRBV27 CASSLSRGMNTEAFF TGTGCCAGCAGTTTATCCCGGGGCATGAACACTGAAGCTTTCTTT
. . TRBJ1-1 TRBV27 CASSRRGENTEAFF TGTGCCAGCAGCCGCAGGGGAGAGAACACTGAAGCTTTCTTT
. TRBD1 TRBJ2-1 TRBV27 CASSVGDRQFNNEQFF TGTGCCAGCAGCGTAGGGGACAGACAATTTAACAATGAGCAGTTCTTC
once . TRBJ1-4 TRBV19 CASSVPLGTPNEKLFF TGTGCCAGTAGTGTCCCCTTAGGGACTCCTAATGAAAAACTGTTTTTT
. TRBD2 TRBJ2-1 TRBV19 CASSPPISGPGSYNEQFF TGTGCCAGTAGTCCCCCTATTAGCGGGCCCGGCTCCTACAATGAGCAGTTCTTC
. . TRBJ2-6 TRBV10-2 CATRDFSSGANVLTF TGCGCCACACGGGACTTCAGCTCTGGGGCCAACGTCCTGACTTTC
. . TRBJ1-2 TRBV29-1 CSGLEGNYGYTF TGCAGCGGGCTCGAGGGTAACTATGGCTACACCTTC
. . TRBJ1-1 TRBV19 CAARGRLAVTEAFF TGTGCCGCCCGGGGGCGATTAGCGGTCACTGAAGCTTTCTTT
. TRBD1 TRBJ2-2 TRBV9 CASSARGPTGELFF TGTGCCAGCAGCGCCAGGGGGCCCACCGGGGAGCTGTTTTTT
. TRBD2 TRBJ2-2 TRBV5-1 CASSSGATNTGELFF TGCGCCAGCAGTAGCGGGGCTACGAACACCGGGGAGCTGTTTTTT
. TRBD1 TRBJ2-3 TRBV24-1 CATSDSGTVLGTDTQYF TGTGCCACCAGTGATTCCGGGACAGTACTTGGTACAGATACGCAGTATTTT
. . TRBJ2-7 TRBV3-1/TRBV3-2 CASSQDMAGISYEQYF TGTGCCAGCAGCCAAGATATGGCCGGGATCTCCTACGAGCAGTACTTC
few TRBD2 TRBJ2-3 TRBV11-3 CASSLALAEDTQYF TGTGCCAGCAGCTTAGCGCTAGCGGAAGATACGCAGTATTTT
. . TRBJ1-2 TRBV29-1 CSVATRLKGYTF TGCAGCGTTGCCACACGGCTAAAGGGCTACACCTTC
. . TRBJ2-1 TRBV5-1 CASSLDYREFNEQFF TGCGCCAGCAGCTTGGATTATCGGGAGTTCAATGAGCAGTTCTTC